This T cell receptor beta chain was retrieved from a study of blood T cells in healthy people across ages. The authors ran a second PCR of roughly 6 to 12 cycles using a sample-barcoded 5' primer and a J-beta primer mix. Template switching added a 12-random-nucleotide identifier to every cDNA molecule. MiXCR was run by TCRdb on the 5' RACE reads, yielding one entry per CDR3 protein. The sample lists some 1.7 million distinct CDR3 sequences, roughly 30% occurring once. The CDR3 is 13 residues long. The V gene's germline CDR1 is MDHEN and CDR2 SYDVKM. V lost 4 bases to trimming and J lost 2 bases, with 9 bases between them. This clonotype came up many times.

This sequence joins TRBV28 and TRBJ2-7; no definite D call. The TCR was taken from a woman aged 25-40 years in good health. Sequencing was carried out using blood. CDR3 DNA: TGTGCCAGCAGTTCGACCCCCACCTACGAGCAGTACTTC. It translates to CASSSTPTYEQYF. Full variable domain (missing parts from reference TRBV28 and TRBJ2-7): DVKVTQSSRYLVKRTGEKVFLECVQDMDHENMFWYRQDPGLGLRLIYFSYDVKMKEKGDIPEGYSVSREKKERFSLILESASTNQTSMYLCASSSTPTYEQYFGPGTRLTVT.